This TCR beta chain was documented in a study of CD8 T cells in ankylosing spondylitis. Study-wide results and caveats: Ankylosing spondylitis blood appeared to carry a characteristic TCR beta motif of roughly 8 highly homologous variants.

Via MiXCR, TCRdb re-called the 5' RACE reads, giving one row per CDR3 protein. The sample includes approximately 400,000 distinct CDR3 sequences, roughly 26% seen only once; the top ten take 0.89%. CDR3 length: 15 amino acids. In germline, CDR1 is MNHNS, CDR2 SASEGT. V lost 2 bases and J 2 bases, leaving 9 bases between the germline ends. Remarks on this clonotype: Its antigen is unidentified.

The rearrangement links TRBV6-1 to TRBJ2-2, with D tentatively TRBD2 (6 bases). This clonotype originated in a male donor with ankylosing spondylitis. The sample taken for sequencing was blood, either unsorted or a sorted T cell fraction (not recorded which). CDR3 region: CASSELAGNTGELFF. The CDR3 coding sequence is TGTGCCAGCAGTGAATTGGCGGGAAACACCGGGGAGCTGTTTTTT.